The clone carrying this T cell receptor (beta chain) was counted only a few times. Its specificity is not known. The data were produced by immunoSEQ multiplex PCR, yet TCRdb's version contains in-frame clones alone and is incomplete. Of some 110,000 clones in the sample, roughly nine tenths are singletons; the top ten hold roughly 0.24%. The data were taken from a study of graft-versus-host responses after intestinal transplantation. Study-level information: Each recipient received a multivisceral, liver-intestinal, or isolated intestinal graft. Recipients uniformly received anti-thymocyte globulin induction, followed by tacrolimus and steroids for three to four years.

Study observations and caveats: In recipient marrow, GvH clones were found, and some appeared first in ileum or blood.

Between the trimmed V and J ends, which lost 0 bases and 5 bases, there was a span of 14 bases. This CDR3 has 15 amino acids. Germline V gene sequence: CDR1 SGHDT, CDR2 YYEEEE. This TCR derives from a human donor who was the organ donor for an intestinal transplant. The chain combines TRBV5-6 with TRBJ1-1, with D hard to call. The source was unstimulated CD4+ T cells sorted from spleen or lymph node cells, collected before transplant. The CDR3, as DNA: TGTGCCAGCAGCTTGGCGAGTAGGGCTGGAACTGAAGCTTTCTTT. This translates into CASSLASRAGTEAFF.